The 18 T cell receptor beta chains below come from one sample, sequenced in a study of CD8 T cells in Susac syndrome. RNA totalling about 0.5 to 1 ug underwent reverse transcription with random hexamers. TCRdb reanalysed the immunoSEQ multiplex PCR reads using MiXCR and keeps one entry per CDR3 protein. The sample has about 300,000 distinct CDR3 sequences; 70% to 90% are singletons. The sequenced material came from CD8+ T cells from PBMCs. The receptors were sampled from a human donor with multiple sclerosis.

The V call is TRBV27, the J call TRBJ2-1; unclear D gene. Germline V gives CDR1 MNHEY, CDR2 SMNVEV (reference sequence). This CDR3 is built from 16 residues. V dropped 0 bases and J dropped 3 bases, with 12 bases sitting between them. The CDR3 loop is CASSLSPIPGYNEQFF. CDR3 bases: TGTGCCAGCAGTTTATCGCCAATTCCGGGCTACAATGAGCAGTTCTTC.

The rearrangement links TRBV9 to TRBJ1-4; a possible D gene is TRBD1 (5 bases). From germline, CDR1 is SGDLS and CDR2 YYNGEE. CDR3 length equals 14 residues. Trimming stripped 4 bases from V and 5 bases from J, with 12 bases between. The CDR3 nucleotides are TGTGCCAGCAGCCTTGACAGCTTAAATGAAAAACTGTTTTTT. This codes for CASSLDSLNEKLFF.

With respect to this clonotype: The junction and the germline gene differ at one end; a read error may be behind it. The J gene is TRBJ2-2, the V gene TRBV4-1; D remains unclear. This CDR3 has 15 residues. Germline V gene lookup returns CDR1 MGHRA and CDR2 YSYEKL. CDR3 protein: CASSQVEPAAGELFF. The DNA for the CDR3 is TGCGCCAGCAGTCAAGTGGAACCGGCGGCCGGGGAGCTGTTTTTT.

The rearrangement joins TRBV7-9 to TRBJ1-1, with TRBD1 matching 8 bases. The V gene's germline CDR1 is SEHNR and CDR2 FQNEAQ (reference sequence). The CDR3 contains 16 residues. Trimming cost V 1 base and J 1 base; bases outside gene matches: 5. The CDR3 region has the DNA TGTGCCAGCAGCTTAGGGCCGCAGGGGGCGAACACTGAAGCTTTCTTT. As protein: CASSLGPQGANTEAFF. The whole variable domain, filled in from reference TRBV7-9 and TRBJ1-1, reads DTGVSQNPRHKITKRGQNVTFRCDPISEHNRLYWYRQTLGQGPEFLTYFQNEAQLEKSRLLSDRFSAERPKGSFSTLEIQRTEQGDSAMYLCASSLGPQGANTEAFFGQGTRLTVV.

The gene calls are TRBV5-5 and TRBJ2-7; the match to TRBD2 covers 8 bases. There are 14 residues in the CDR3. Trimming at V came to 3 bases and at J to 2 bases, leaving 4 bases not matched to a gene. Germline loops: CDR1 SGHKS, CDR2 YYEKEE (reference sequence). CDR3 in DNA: TGTGCCAGCAGCTCTGGAGCGGGAGCCTACGAGCAGTACTTC. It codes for CASSSGAGAYEQYF.

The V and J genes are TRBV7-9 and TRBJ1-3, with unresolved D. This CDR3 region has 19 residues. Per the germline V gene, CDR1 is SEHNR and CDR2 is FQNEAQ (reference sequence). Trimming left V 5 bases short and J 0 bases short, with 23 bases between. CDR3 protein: CASSEIDTDLPFSGNTIYF. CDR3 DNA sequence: TGTGCCAGCAGCGAAATTGACACCGACTTACCCTTCTCTGGAAACACCATATATTTT.

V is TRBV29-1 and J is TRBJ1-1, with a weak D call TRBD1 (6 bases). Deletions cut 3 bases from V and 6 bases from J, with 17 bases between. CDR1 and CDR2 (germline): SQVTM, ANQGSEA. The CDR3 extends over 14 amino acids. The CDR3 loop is CSVDTTGMGSEAFF. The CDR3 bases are TGCAGCGTTGACACTACAGGGATGGGCTCTGAAGCTTTCTTT.

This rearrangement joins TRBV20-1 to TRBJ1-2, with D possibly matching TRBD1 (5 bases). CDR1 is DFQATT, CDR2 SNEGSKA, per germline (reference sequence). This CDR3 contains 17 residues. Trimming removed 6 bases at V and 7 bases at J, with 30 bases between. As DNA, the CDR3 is TGCAGTGCCCCATCGCCGCTAGAGTCAAGGGGAAGTAGTGGCTACACCTTC. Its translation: CSAPSPLESRGSSGYTF.

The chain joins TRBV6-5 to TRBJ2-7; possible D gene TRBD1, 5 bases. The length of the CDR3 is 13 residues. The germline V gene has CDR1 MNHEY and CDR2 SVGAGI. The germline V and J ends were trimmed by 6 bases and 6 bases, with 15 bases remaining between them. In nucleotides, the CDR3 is TGTGCCAGCAGCCAGGGCCCCGTGAGCGAGCAGTACTTC. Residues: CASSQGPVSEQYF.

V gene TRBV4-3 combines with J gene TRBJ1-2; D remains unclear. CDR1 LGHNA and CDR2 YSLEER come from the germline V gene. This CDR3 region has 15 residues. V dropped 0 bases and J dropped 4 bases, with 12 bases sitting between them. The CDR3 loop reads CASSQDRGVIYGYTF. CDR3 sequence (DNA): TGCGCCAGCAGCCAAGACCGCGGGGTCATCTATGGCTACACCTTC.

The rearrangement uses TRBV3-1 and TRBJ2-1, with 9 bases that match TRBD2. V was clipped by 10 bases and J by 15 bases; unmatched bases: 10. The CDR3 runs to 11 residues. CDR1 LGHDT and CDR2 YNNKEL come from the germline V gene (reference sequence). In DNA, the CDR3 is TGTGCCATCGCGGGGGGGGGCTCGTTGTTCTTC. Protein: CAIAGGGSLFF.

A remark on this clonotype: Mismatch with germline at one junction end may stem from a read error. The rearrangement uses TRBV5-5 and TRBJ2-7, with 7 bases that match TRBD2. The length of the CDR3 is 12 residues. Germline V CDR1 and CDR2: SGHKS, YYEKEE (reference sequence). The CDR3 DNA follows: TGTGCCAGCAGCGGGGGGGACGGCGAGCGGTACTTC. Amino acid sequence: CASSGGDGERYF.

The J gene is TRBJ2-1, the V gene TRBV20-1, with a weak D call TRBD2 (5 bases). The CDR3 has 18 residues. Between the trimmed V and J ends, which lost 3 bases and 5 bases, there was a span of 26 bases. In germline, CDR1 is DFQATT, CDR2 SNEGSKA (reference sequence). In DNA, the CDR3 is TGCAGTGCTAGGGTGCCTAGGTACACCGAACACGGGGACAATGAGCAGTTCTTC. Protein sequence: CSARVPRYTEHGDNEQFF.

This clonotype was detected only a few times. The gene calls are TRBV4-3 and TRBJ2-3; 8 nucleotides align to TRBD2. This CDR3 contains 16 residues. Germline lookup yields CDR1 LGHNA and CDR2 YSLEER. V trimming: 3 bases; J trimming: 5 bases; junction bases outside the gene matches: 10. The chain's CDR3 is CASSQSGGGHVDTQYF. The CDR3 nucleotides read TGCGCCAGCAGCCAGTCCGGGGGGGGGCATGTAGATACGCAGTATTTT.

The DNA of the CDR3 is TGTGCCAGCAGTCCCCTAGCGGGGGGGACCACAGATACGCAGTATTTT. Encoded protein: CASSPLAGGTTDTQYF. The chain joins TRBV28 to TRBJ2-3; 12 bases agree with TRBD2. Germline loops: CDR1 MDHEN, CDR2 SYDVKM. The CDR3 contains 16 residues. V lost 5 bases to trimming and J lost 2 bases; unmatched junction nucleotides: 5.

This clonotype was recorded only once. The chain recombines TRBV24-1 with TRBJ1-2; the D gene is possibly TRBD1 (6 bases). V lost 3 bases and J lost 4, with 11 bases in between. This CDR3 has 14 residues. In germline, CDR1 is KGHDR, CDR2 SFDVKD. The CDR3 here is CATSDPAQGYGYTF. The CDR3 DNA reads TGTGCCACCAGTGATCCCGCACAGGGCTATGGCTACACCTTC.

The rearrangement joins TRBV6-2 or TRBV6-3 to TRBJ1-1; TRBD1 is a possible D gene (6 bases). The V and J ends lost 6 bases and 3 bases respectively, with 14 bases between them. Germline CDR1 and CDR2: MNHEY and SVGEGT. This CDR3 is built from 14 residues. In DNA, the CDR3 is TGTGCCAGCAGCATCACAGGGATGTACACTGAAGCTTTCTTT. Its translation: CASSITGMYTEAFF.

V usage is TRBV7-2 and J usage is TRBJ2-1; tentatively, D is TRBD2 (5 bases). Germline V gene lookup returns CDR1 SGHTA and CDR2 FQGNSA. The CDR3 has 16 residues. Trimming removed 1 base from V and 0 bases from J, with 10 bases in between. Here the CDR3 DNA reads TGTGCCAGCAGCTTAGGAATAGCGAGCTCCTACAATGAGCAGTTCTTC. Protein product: CASSLGIASSYNEQFF.